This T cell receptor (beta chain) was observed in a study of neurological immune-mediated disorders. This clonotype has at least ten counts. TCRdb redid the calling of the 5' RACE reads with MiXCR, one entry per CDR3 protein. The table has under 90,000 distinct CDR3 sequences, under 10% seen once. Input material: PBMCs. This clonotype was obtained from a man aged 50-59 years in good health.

The CDR3 is CASSLPGARRETQYF. Written as DNA, the CDR3 is TGTGCCAGCAGCCTCCCCGGGGCACGACGGGAGACCCAGTACTTC. This chain connects TRBV11-2 to TRBJ2-5, with D perhaps given as TRBD1 or TRBD2 (5 bases each). The CDR3 contains 15 residues. Germline V gene sequence: CDR1 SGHAT, CDR2 FQNNGV. Between the trimmed V and J ends, which lost 5 bases and 5 bases, there was a span of 18 bases.